The 14 T cell receptor beta chains below were found in one sample sequenced in a study. TCRdb reprocessed the RT-PCR reads via MiXCR and lists one record per CDR3 protein. The sample records about 700,000 distinct CDR3 sequences, approximately 15% being singletons. Sequencing was carried out using memory CD4+ T cells from blood. Every receptor here comes from a female donor in good health, serving as a healthy control.

This chain joins TRBV5-1 and TRBJ2-5; the D gene is possibly TRBD2 (6 bases). The length of the CDR3 is 13 residues. The germline V gene has CDR1 SGHRS and CDR2 YFSETQ. V shed 5 bases and J shed 1 base, with 9 bases lying between them. CDR3 amino acids: CASRAGIQETQYF. The DNA for the CDR3 is TGCGCCAGCAGGGCGGGAATCCAAGAGACCCAGTACTTC.

This clonotype was recorded a few times. This chain connects TRBV24-1 to TRBJ1-1; no reliable D call. V gave up 3 bases and J gave up 11 bases, with 9 bases separating them. This CDR3 has 11 residues. The germline gives CDR1 KGHDR, CDR2 SFDVKD. The CDR3 DNA follows: TGTGCCACCAGTGATGGGGTGAATGCTTTCTTT. Its protein product is CATSDGVNAFF.

The gene calls are TRBV9 and TRBJ1-1; tentatively, D is TRBD1 (5 bases). This CDR3 is 15 amino acids long. V lost 3 bases to trimming and J lost 1 base, with 13 bases between them. The germline V gene encodes CDR1 SGDLS and CDR2 YYNGEE. The CDR3 coding sequence is TGTGCCAGCAGCGCATTAGGGGAGACGAACACTGAAGCTTTCTTT. The encoded protein is CASSALGETNTEAFF.

This clonotype has a handful of counts. The chain recombines TRBV5-1 with TRBJ2-3; 16 bases align to TRBD2. The germline V gene has CDR1 SGHRS and CDR2 YFSETQ. Trimming cost V 6 bases and J 6 bases; bases outside gene matches: 7. The CDR3 has 16 amino acids. DNA of the CDR3: TGCGCCAGCATCACCGGGACTAGCGGGGGGGCGGATACGCAGTATTTT. It yields the protein CASITGTSGGADTQYF.

The chain uses TRBV29-1 and TRBJ1-4; possible D gene TRBD1, 5 bases. V shed 5 bases and J shed 4 bases, with 8 bases lying between them. CDR1 is SQVTM and CDR2 is ANQGSEA in the germline V gene. The CDR3 has 12 amino acids. CDR3 residues: CSVSRDNEKLFF. The CDR3, as DNA: TGCAGCGTTTCCAGGGATAATGAAAAACTGTTTTTT.

This clonotype occurred a few times. V and J are TRBV14 and TRBJ2-5, with 7 positions matching TRBD2. Trimming at V came to 0 bases and at J to 0 bases, leaving 1 base not matched to a gene. The CDR3 consists of 15 residues. Germline CDR1 is SGHDN and CDR2 is FVKESK. CDR3 bases: TGTGCCAGCAGCCAAGATCTAGCGGACCAAGAGACCCAGTACTTC. Protein product: CASSQDLADQETQYF.

This clonotype was counted ten times or more. The chain carries TRBV5-1 and TRBJ2-1; weak D call: TRBD1 (6 bases). V shed 5 bases and J shed 1 base, with 13 bases lying between them. CDR3 size: 15 residues. Germline values: CDR1 SGHRS, CDR2 YFSETQ. In DNA form, the CDR3 reads TGCGCCAGCAGTCTCAGTACAGGGTCCTACAATGAGCAGTTCTTC. Protein product: CASSLSTGSYNEQFF.

This chain uses TRBV29-1 with TRBJ1-2; 7 bases are shared with TRBD1. J lost 0 bases, V lost 5 bases, and 9 bases had no gene match. CDR1 and CDR2 (germline): SQVTM, ANQGSEA. The CDR3 is made up of 15 amino acids. The CDR3 DNA sequence: TGCAGCGTTTCTATAACAGGGGACCCTAACTATGGCTACACCTTC. This translates into CSVSITGDPNYGYTF.

The rearrangement links TRBV7-3 to TRBJ2-3, with TRBD2 matching 7 bases. Germline values: CDR1 SGHTA, CDR2 FQGTGA. V shed 5 bases, J shed 8 bases, and the junction held 16 bases outside the gene matches. This CDR3 spans 16 amino acids. CDR3 DNA sequence: TGTGCCAGCAGCCCTAACTCCCCTAACACGGGGGGTACGCAGTATTTT. Translated, it gives CASSPNSPNTGGTQYF.

The rearrangement joins TRBV20-1 to TRBJ1-5; D not certain. Trimming pared 0 bases from V and 4 bases from J, leaving 10 bases between. The CDR3 is 14 residues long. CDR1 is DFQATT and CDR2 is SNEGSKA in the germline V gene (reference sequence). The CDR3 loop reads CSAREVAANQPQHF. For the CDR3, the DNA is TGCAGTGCTAGAGAGGTGGCAGCTAATCAGCCCCAGCATTTT.

This chain links TRBV11-3 with TRBJ2-1; no reliable D call. V lost 11 bases to trimming and J lost 5 bases, with 16 bases between them. The CDR3 contains 13 residues. From germline, CDR1 is SGHNT and CDR2 YENEEA. The DNA for the CDR3 is TGTGCCTCCGAGTCCGCCAACGACAATGAGCAGTTCTTC. Translating it yields CASESANDNEQFF. Drawing the rest from reference TRBV11-3 and TRBJ2-1, the complete variable domain is EAGVVQSPRYKIIEKKQPVAFWCNPISGHNTLYWYLQNLGQGPELLIRYENEEAVDDSQLPKDRFSAERLKGVDSTLKIQPAELGDSAVYLCASESANDNEQFFGPGTRLTVL.

Of note for this clonotype: One end of the junction is discordant with germline, which a read error may explain. In nucleotides, the CDR3 is TGTGCCAGCAGCCAAGGAAGGGCCACTGACTATGGCTATACCTTC. This codes for CASSQGRATDYGYTF. The chain is built from TRBV14 and TRBJ1-2; D is ambiguous. Germline CDR1 and CDR2: SGHDN and FVKESK. The CDR3 is 15 residues long.

The sample holds many counts of this clonotype. The rearrangement links TRBV6-1 to TRBJ2-2, with 7 positions matching TRBD1. This CDR3 has 15 amino acids. Germline V gives CDR1 MNHNS, CDR2 SASEGT. The junction had 10 bases not matched to a gene; V was cut back by 7 bases and J by 5 bases. As DNA, the CDR3 is TGTGCCAGCACCCTCGACAGGGCACGGACCGGGGAGCTGTTTTTT. Its translation: CASTLDRARTGELFF.

The sample holds a few counts of this clonotype. This sequence joins TRBV6-6 and TRBJ1-1; D ambiguous. CDR3 length equals 11 residues. Germline V gene sequence: CDR1 MNHNY, CDR2 SVGAGI (reference sequence). V was clipped by 6 bases and J by 10 bases, with 12 bases between them. Written as DNA, the CDR3 is TGTGCCAGCAGGGGAAGAGGTGGAGCTTTCTTT. Residues: CASRGRGGAFF.